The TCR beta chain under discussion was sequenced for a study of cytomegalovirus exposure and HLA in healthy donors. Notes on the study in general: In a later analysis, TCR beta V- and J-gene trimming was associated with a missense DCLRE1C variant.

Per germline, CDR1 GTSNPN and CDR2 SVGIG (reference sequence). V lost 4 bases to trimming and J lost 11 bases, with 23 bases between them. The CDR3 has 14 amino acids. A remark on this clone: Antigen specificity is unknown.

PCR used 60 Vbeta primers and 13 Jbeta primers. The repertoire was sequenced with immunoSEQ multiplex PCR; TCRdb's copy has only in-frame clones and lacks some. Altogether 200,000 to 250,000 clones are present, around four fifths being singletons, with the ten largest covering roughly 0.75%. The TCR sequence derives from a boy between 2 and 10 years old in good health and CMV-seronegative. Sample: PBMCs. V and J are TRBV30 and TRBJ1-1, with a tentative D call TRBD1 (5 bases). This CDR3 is CAWTLGGGTRMAFF. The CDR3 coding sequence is TGTGCCTGGACCCTCGGGGGGGGTACACGGATGGCTTTCTTT.